This passage covers 25 T cell receptor beta chains from one sample sequenced in a study of blood T cell repertoires in COVID-19. The data were produced by immunoSEQ multiplex PCR, yet TCRdb's version contains in-frame clones alone and is incomplete. This repertoire shows about 300,000 clones, about 87% found once; its top ten account for approximately 1.5%. Material for sequencing was peripheral blood. The receptors were gathered from a woman in her thirties or forties who had recovered from COVID-19.

This chain uses TRBV5-8 with TRBJ1-1; no firm D call. The length of the CDR3 is 14 residues. CDR1 and CDR2 (germline): SGHTS, YDEGEE. Trimming took 5 bases from V and 8 from J, leaving 19 bases between them. In nucleotides, the CDR3 is TGTGCCAGCAGTCTCCCAGACACCTCCCTAGAAGCTTTCTTT. Its translation is CASSLPDTSLEAFF.

This chain joins TRBV30 and TRBJ2-7; 7 positions match TRBD1. With 1 base clipped from V and 3 bases from J, the junction kept 3 bases outside the gene matches. The CDR3 length is 13 residues. Per the germline V gene, CDR1 is GTSNPN and CDR2 is SVGIG (reference sequence). CDR3 sequence reads: CAWSGDSLYEQYF. CDR3 in DNA: TGTGCCTGGAGTGGGGACAGCCTCTACGAGCAGTACTTC.

This chain connects TRBV13 to TRBJ2-1; D not resolved. V shed 5 bases and J shed 5 bases, with 4 bases lying between them. CDR3 length equals 11 residues. Germline loops: CDR1 PRHDT, CDR2 FYEKMQ (reference sequence). The DNA for the CDR3 is TGTGCCAGCAGCAAGCACAATGAGCAGTTCTTC. It specifies CASSKHNEQFF.

V and J are TRBV12-5 and TRBJ1-2; 7 nucleotides agree with TRBD1. Losses at the gene ends were 6 bases for V and 7 bases for J; bases not matched to a gene: 8. CDR1 LGHNT and CDR2 FRNRAP come from the germline V gene. The CDR3 loop spans 13 amino acids. The CDR3 reads CASGQEGATGYTF. The CDR3 bases are TGTGCTAGTGGCCAAGAGGGGGCAACTGGCTACACCTTC.

The chain couples TRBV7-9 to TRBJ2-7; D gene unclear. This CDR3 region has 13 residues. The ends were cut back, 5 bases at V and 2 bases at J, with 10 bases in the middle. In germline, CDR1 is SEHNR, CDR2 FQNEAQ (reference sequence). CDR3 bases: TGTGCCAGCAGCCGAACAGTAACCTACGAGCAGTACTTC. Translating it yields CASSRTVTYEQYF.

This chain links TRBV5-1 with TRBJ2-4; weak D call: TRBD1 (6 bases). Trimming stripped 6 bases from V and 7 bases from J, with 14 bases between. CDR3 length: 13 amino acids. In germline, CDR1 is SGHRS, CDR2 YFSETQ. This chain's CDR3 is CASKLPDSNIQYF. CDR3 coding DNA: TGCGCCAGCAAGCTACCGGACAGCAACATTCAGTACTTC.

This clone is a singleton in its sample. V is TRBV7-9 and J is TRBJ1-2; possible D gene TRBD1, 5 bases. Germline loops: CDR1 SEHNR, CDR2 FQNEAQ (reference sequence). The CDR3 totals 15 residues. V dropped 0 bases and J dropped 1 base, with 9 bases sitting between them. The CDR3 protein is CASSLAGADNYGYTF. CDR3 sequence (DNA): TGTGCCAGCAGCTTAGCTGGGGCAGATAACTATGGCTACACCTTC.

Regarding this clone: The identical CDR3 is also encoded by other nucleotide sequences in the sample. The V gene is TRBV7-6, the J gene TRBJ1-1; D gene unclear. Looked up from germline, CDR1 is SGHVS and CDR2 is FNYEAQ. V gave up 1 base and J gave up 0 bases, with 9 bases separating them. The CDR3 runs 15 residues. CDR3 sequence (DNA): TGTGCCAGCAGCTTAGGTGGAGTCCTGAACACTGAAGCTTTCTTT. Its translation is CASSLGGVLNTEAFF.

This chain uses TRBV6-2 or TRBV6-3 with TRBJ2-1; D unresolved. V dropped 4 bases and J dropped 6 bases, with 19 bases sitting between them. The CDR3 runs to 16 residues. CDR1 is MNHEY, CDR2 SVGEGT, per germline. The CDR3 here is CASSWVRISPSNEQFF. The CDR3 nucleotides read TGTGCCAGCAGTTGGGTCAGGATCAGCCCGAGCAATGAGCAGTTCTTC.

This clone came up once. This chain links TRBV4-3 with TRBJ1-3, with 7 bases lining up with TRBD1. The CDR3 has 20 amino acids. The V and J ends lost 2 bases and 3 bases, in that order; junction bases with no gene match: 19. The germline V gene encodes CDR1 LGHNA and CDR2 YSLEER. For the CDR3, the DNA is TGCGCCAGCAGCCAACCCCCCGGGACAGATGCGAGCTACATTGGAAACACCATATATTTT. Protein product: CASSQPPGTDASYIGNTIYF.

V usage is TRBV5-6 and J usage is TRBJ1-4; D remains ambiguous. V was shortened by 2 bases and J by 12 bases, with 17 bases between the two germline ends. Germline V gives CDR1 SGHDT, CDR2 YYEEEE. The CDR3 is 14 residues long. The CDR3 protein is CASSFNAARVELFF. CDR3 DNA: TGTGCCAGCAGCTTCAACGCGGCCCGGGTTGAACTGTTTTTT. The full variable domain, its missing parts supplied by reference TRBV5-6 and TRBJ1-4, is DAGVTQSPTHLIKTRGQQVTLRCSPKSGHDTVSWYQQALGQGPQFIFQYYEEEERQRGNFPDRFSGHQFPNYSSELNVNALLLGDSALYLCASSFNAARVELFFGSGTQLSVL.

The chain employs TRBV6-5 and TRBJ2-7; D might be TRBD1 (5 bases). The germline V and J ends were trimmed by 4 bases and 7 bases, with 14 bases remaining between them. Germline V gene lookup returns CDR1 MNHEY and CDR2 SVGAGI. CDR3 length: 13 amino acids. The CDR3 is CASSWGSSGEQYF. As DNA, the CDR3 is TGTGCCAGCAGTTGGGGCAGCTCTGGGGAGCAGTACTTC.

The V call is TRBV7-2, the J call TRBJ2-5; TRBD1 matches 8 bases. V trimming: 2 bases; J trimming: 5 bases; junction bases outside the gene matches: 7. In germline, CDR1 is SGHTA, CDR2 FQGNSA. This CDR3 comprises 15 residues. CDR3 coding DNA: TGTGCCAGCAGCTTACAGGGGGCCCAAGGGGAGACCCAGTACTTC. This codes for CASSLQGAQGETQYF.

The rearrangement joins TRBV24-1 to TRBJ1-4, with 7 bases identical to TRBD1. CDR3 length: 16 amino acids. Trimming took 9 bases from V and 10 from J; bases not matched to a gene: 19. CDR1 and CDR2 (germline): KGHDR, SFDVKD. The CDR3, as DNA: TGTGCCACCGACTTCTTTTTTGACAGGGTGGTTGGAAAACTGTTTTTT. Amino acid sequence: CATDFFFDRVVGKLFF.

The rearrangement links TRBV10-1 to TRBJ2-3, with 10 bases that match TRBD2. CDR3 length: 15 residues. Germline CDR1 is WNHNN and CDR2 is SYGVQD (reference sequence). The V and J ends lost 6 bases and 4 bases, in that order; junction bases with no gene match: 7. CDR3 nucleotide sequence: TGCGCCAGCAGCCTAGCGGGGGATACCGCAGATACGCAGTATTTT. Translation gives CASSLAGDTADTQYF.

The chain employs TRBV7-9 and TRBJ2-1; maybe TRBD2 (6 bases). V gave up 5 bases and J gave up 1 base, with 15 bases separating them. The CDR3 is made up of 16 amino acids. Germline V gene sequence: CDR1 SEHNR, CDR2 FQNEAQ (reference sequence). The CDR3 here is CASSLLAGSSYNEQFF. As DNA, the CDR3 is TGTGCCAGCAGCCTCCTGGCGGGGTCTTCCTACAATGAGCAGTTCTTC.

This clone was detected only once. This chain links TRBV29-1 with TRBJ2-1; 8 bases align to TRBD1. Germline CDR1 is SQVTM and CDR2 is ANQGSEA. The CDR3 consists of 13 residues. V lost 3 bases, J lost 8 bases, and 6 bases stayed unmatched. CDR3 amino acids: CSVDRGLRDEQFF. Here the CDR3 DNA reads TGCAGCGTTGACAGGGGGCTTAGGGATGAGCAGTTCTTC.

The CDR3 is CASHQATGLWETQYF. The CDR3 coding sequence is TGTGCCAGCCACCAAGCAACAGGGCTGTGGGAGACCCAGTACTTC. The chain employs TRBV7-3 and TRBJ2-5; possible D gene TRBD1, 6 bases. The CDR3 is 15 residues long. V lost 8 bases to trimming and J lost 5 bases, with 21 bases between them. The germline gives CDR1 SGHTA, CDR2 FQGTGA.

The chain combines TRBV5-1 with TRBJ1-5; 9 nucleotides align to TRBD1. V shed 4 bases and J 2 bases; nucleotides not matched to a gene: 10. CDR3 length: 17 amino acids. The germline gives CDR1 SGHRS, CDR2 YFSETQ. The CDR3 here is CASSPGTGYFGNQPQHF. CDR3 sequence (DNA): TGCGCCAGCAGCCCCGGGACAGGGTATTTTGGCAATCAGCCCCAGCATTTT.

The chain recombines TRBV7-9 with TRBJ1-5, with a tentative D call TRBD1 (6 bases). V dropped 5 bases and J dropped 5 bases, with 13 bases sitting between them. Germline lookup yields CDR1 SEHNR and CDR2 FQNEAQ (reference sequence). The CDR3 loop spans 14 amino acids. The CDR3 loop reads CASSLGQNHQPQHF. In nucleotides, the CDR3 is TGTGCCAGCAGCCTCGGACAGAATCATCAGCCCCAGCATTTT.

This chain joins TRBV9 and TRBJ2-1; D is ambiguous. V lost 4 bases to trimming and J lost 3 bases, with 11 bases between them. Germline lookup yields CDR1 SGDLS and CDR2 YYNGEE. The CDR3 runs 14 residues. CDR3 amino acids: CASSPGPIYNEQFF. As DNA, the CDR3 is TGTGCCAGCAGCCCCGGTCCAATCTACAATGAGCAGTTCTTC.

This clone came up a few times. This sequence joins TRBV4-1 and TRBJ2-2; D is possibly TRBD2 (7 bases). Germline V lookup: CDR1 MGHRA, CDR2 YSYEKL. The germline V and J ends were trimmed by 1 base and 6 bases, with 15 bases remaining between them. This CDR3 region has 16 residues. The DNA for the CDR3 is TGCGCCAGCAGCCAAGGGATCGGGGGGCCCCCCGGGGAGCTGTTTTTT. This gives the protein CASSQGIGGPPGELFF.

As for this clone: Other DNA sequences within the sample encode an identical CDR3. The chain uses TRBV27 and TRBJ2-7; the D is unclear. The V end was cut by 0 bases, the J end by 2 bases, with 8 bases between. CDR3 length equals 14 residues. Germline lookup yields CDR1 MNHEY and CDR2 SMNVEV (reference sequence). The CDR3 loop is CASSLSPGPYEQYF. In DNA form, the CDR3 reads TGTGCCAGCAGTTTATCGCCCGGTCCCTACGAGCAGTACTTC.

The chain employs TRBV19 and TRBJ1-5; D is perhaps TRBD1 (6 bases). The CDR3 runs to 18 residues. Germline lookup yields CDR1 LNHDA and CDR2 SQIVND (reference sequence). Trimming stripped 8 bases from V and 0 bases from J, with 23 bases between. This chain's CDR3 is CASATGRPSSNSNQPQHF. The CDR3 bases are TGTGCCAGTGCCACAGGGCGCCCCAGCAGCAATAGCAATCAGCCCCAGCATTTT.

This clone was observed a few times. The rearrangement joins TRBV7-8 to TRBJ2-7; a weak D match, TRBD2 (8 bases). This CDR3 comprises 15 residues. Germline V lookup: CDR1 SGHVS, CDR2 FQNEAQ. With 5 bases removed from V and 4 bases from J, the gap between germline ends came to 18 bases. CDR3 bases: TGTGCCAGCAGCCACCCCGCGGGGGGACAGTACGAGCAGTACTTC. Encoded protein: CASSHPAGGQYEQYF.